These 12 T cell receptor beta chains originate from one sample sequenced in a study of shared clonotypes between healthy human individuals (TCRdb year 2020). The library was produced with the immunoSEQ multiplex PCR assay. The source is immuneACCESS, and TCRdb retained only in-frame sequences with V and J called. Part of the clones is not carried over; for the studies checked, unresolved V genes explain less than half of this, and the remainder is unexplained. The sample has about a million clones on record, about three quarters of them singletons. The top ten constitute 1.4% of the sample. Sequenced: memory CD4+ T cells sorted from blood. According to the study, the label for this sample's cell subset or site signals: CD45RA-negative fraction. Source of these receptors: a man aged 18 to 29 in good health.

CDR3 DNA sequence: TGTGCCAGCAGCTTAGCGTATGGGGAAAAACTGTTTTTT. Its protein product is CASSLAYGEKLFF. This chain uses TRBV11-2 with TRBJ1-4; D uncertain. Trimming left V 1 base short and J 8 bases short, with 8 bases between. The CDR3 is made up of 13 amino acids. The germline gives CDR1 SGHAT, CDR2 FQNNGV.

The V and J genes are TRBV6-1 and TRBJ1-5; D is undetermined. There are 13 residues in the CDR3. The germline V gene encodes CDR1 MNHNS and CDR2 SASEGT. With 8 bases removed from V and 5 bases from J, the gap between germline ends came to 13 bases. The CDR3 is CASSGGPHQPQHF. The CDR3 nucleotides are TGTGCCAGCTCGGGCGGTCCCCATCAGCCCCAGCATTTT.

This chain joins TRBV5-6 and TRBJ2-3; D tentatively fits TRBD1 or TRBD2 (6 bases each). The length of the CDR3 is 17 residues. Germline V gene sequence: CDR1 SGHDT, CDR2 YYEEEE. The V gene lost 0 bases and the J gene lost 4 bases, with 18 bases spanning the gap. In DNA, the CDR3 is TGTGCCAGCAGCTTGGGCCTTTTTACGGGGGCGGCAGATACGCAGTATTTT. Protein sequence: CASSLGLFTGAADTQYF.

The chain has TRBV18 and TRBJ1-1; D perhaps matches TRBD1 (5 bases). This CDR3 is 15 amino acids long. The germline V gene has CDR1 KGHSH and CDR2 LQKENI. Trimming removed 2 bases from V and 7 bases from J, with 17 bases in between. The CDR3 sequence: CASSPGTLLRLEAFF. The CDR3 DNA reads TGTGCCAGCTCACCAGGGACCCTCCTCCGCCTTGAAGCTTTCTTT.

This clone was counted a single time. The J gene is TRBJ2-1, the V gene TRBV25-1; 7 bases agree with TRBD1. The CDR3 is 16 amino acids. V was clipped by 1 base and J by 0 bases; unmatched bases: 3. Per germline, CDR1 MGHDK and CDR2 SYGVNS. In nucleotides, the CDR3 is TGTGCCAGCAGTGAATCAGGGGGTTCCTCCTACAATGAGCAGTTCTTC. Protein sequence: CASSESGGSSYNEQFF.

This rearrangement joins TRBV2 to TRBJ2-7, with D perhaps TRBD1 (6 bases). This CDR3 has 12 amino acids. The V and J ends lost 5 bases and 6 bases respectively, with 11 bases between them. CDR1 is SNHLY and CDR2 is FYNNEI in the germline V gene. CDR3 DNA sequence: TGTGCCAGCAGTCAACAGGGTGGCGAGCAGTACTTC. Protein: CASSQQGGEQYF. The full variable domain, rest sourced from reference TRBV2 and TRBJ2-7, is EPEVTQTPSHQVTQMGQEVILRCVPISNHLYFYWYRQILGQKVEFLVSFYNNEISEKSEIFDDQFSVERPDGSNFTLKIRSTKLEDSAMYFCASSQQGGEQYFGPGTRLTVT.

This clone was seen once. The rearrangement joins TRBV5-4 to TRBJ2-6, with 11 bases fitting TRBD1. The CDR3 spans 17 residues. The junction had 6 bases not matched to a gene; V was cut back by 3 bases and J by 4 bases. CDR1 is SGHNT and CDR2 is YYREEE in the germline V gene (reference sequence). The CDR3 coding sequence is TGTGCCAGCAGCTCCGGACAGGGGGCGCAAGGGGCCAACGTCCTGACTTTC. Its translation is CASSSGQGAQGANVLTF.

The chain combines TRBV6-1 with TRBJ2-7; D unresolved. CDR1 and CDR2 (germline): MNHNS, SASEGT. This CDR3 contains 14 residues. The V end lost 1 base, the J end lost 0 bases, and 7 bases lay between the germline ends. Written as DNA, the CDR3 is TGTGCCAGCAGTGAAGAGGTGGGCTCCTACGAGCAGTACTTC. This translates into CASSEEVGSYEQYF.

This clone was observed a few times. The chain couples TRBV30 to TRBJ2-5, with unresolved D. The CDR3 has 13 amino acids. The V and J ends lost 7 bases and 2 bases respectively, with 14 bases between them. Germline assignment: CDR1 GTSNPN and CDR2 SVGIG (reference sequence). Here the CDR3 reads CASQLSQQETQYF. The CDR3, as DNA: TGTGCCTCCCAACTATCGCAACAAGAGACCCAGTACTTC.

Note on this clone: Other DNA variants within this sample encode the same CDR3. The V and J genes are TRBV5-6 and TRBJ1-1; TRBD1 matches at 7 bases. The CDR3 contains 14 residues. With 1 base clipped from V and 1 base from J, the junction kept 1 base outside the gene matches. CDR1 and CDR2 from the germline V gene are SGHDT and YYEEEE. CDR3 DNA sequence: TGTGCCAGCAGCTTGCGGACAGGGAACACTGAAGCTTTCTTT. This codes for CASSLRTGNTEAFF.

This clone is a singleton in its sample. V usage is TRBV5-4 and J usage is TRBJ1-6, with D perhaps matching TRBD1 (5 bases). Germline V gives CDR1 SGHNT, CDR2 YYREEE (reference sequence). Trimming pared 0 bases from V and 0 bases from J, leaving 13 bases between. This CDR3 is 18 amino acids long. CDR3 in amino acids: CASSLAGGRSSYNSPLHF. In DNA, the CDR3 is TGTGCCAGCAGCTTGGCGGGGGGGAGAAGCTCCTATAATTCACCCCTCCACTTT.

The CDR3 DNA reads TGTGCCAGCTCACCCCTAGCGGACCAAGAGACCCAGTACTTC. It is translated as CASSPLADQETQYF. The chain employs TRBV18 and TRBJ2-5; 7 bases fit TRBD2. Germline V lookup: CDR1 KGHSH, CDR2 LQKENI. V lost 3 bases, J lost 0 bases, and 1 base stayed unmatched. The CDR3 contains 14 residues. The complete variable domain, with remaining parts taken from reference TRBV18 and TRBJ2-5, reads NAGVMQNPRHLVRRRGQEARLRCSPMKGHSHVYWYRQLPEEGLKFMVYLQKENIIDESGMPKERFSAEFPKEGPSILRIQQVVRGDSAAYFCASSPLADQETQYFGPGTRLLVL.